This TCR beta chain was sequenced during a study of T cell repertoires in cytomegalovirus infection. TCRdb passed the reads through MiXCR, listing each CDR3 protein once. The sample includes tens of thousands of distinct CDR3 sequences, roughly 28% seen only once; the top ten take 45% to 75%. Germline CDR1 is SGHTA and CDR2 is FQGNSA. The length of the CDR3 is 14 residues. V was shortened by 1 base and J by 3 bases, with 9 bases between the two germline ends. This clonotype was found a few times. Its antigen is not identified. Findings and limits, study-wide: It was HLA-C-restricted CMV-specific TCR beta clonotypes that dominated the response ex vivo. The cumulative frequency of public TCR beta families identified carriers of CMV plus the relevant HLA.

The specimen comprised CD8+ T cells from cultured PBMCs, sampled from culture after CMV antigen stimulation. This sequence originates from a human donor in good health (CMV status not recorded). Some clones in this sample may be carry-over from other donors' samples. This chain joins TRBV7-2 and TRBJ2-5, with D perhaps TRBD2 (5 bases). CDR3 residues: CASSLVTAEETQYF. The CDR3 bases are TGTGCCAGCAGCTTAGTAACAGCGGAAGAGACCCAGTACTTC.